What follows are 29 T cell receptor beta chains derived from one specimen sequenced in a study of early T cells in non-severe SARS-CoV-2 infection. One entry per CDR3 protein, called by TCRdb with MiXCR from the 5' RACE reads. This sample has 56,000 or so distinct CDR3 sequences; over 9.5% occur once, and the top ten carry 6.5%. The specimen was whole blood. Every receptor here comes from an adult who was a healthcare worker with PCR-confirmed SARS-CoV-2 infection or an uninfected control (not recorded which).

This clonotype appeared many times. The chain carries TRBV18 and TRBJ2-7; possibly TRBD1 for D (6 bases). Germline CDR1 and CDR2: KGHSH and LQKENI. CDR3 length equals 12 residues. V was trimmed by 4 bases and J by 4 bases, leaving 8 bases between them. CDR3 region: CASSQGVYEQYF. CDR3 sequence (DNA): TGTGCCAGCTCACAGGGGGTATACGAGCAGTACTTC.

This clonotype was recorded at least ten times. This chain joins TRBV7-2 and TRBJ2-5; D perhaps matches TRBD2 (6 bases). The V gene lost 10 bases and the J gene lost 0 bases, with 15 bases spanning the gap. Germline CDR1 and CDR2: SGHTA and FQGNSA. The CDR3 totals 14 residues. CDR3 coding DNA: TGTGCCACCCTGGAGGCGGGGTACCAAGAGACCCAGTACTTC. Translating it yields CATLEAGYQETQYF. Drawing the rest from reference TRBV7-2 and TRBJ2-5, the complete variable domain is GAGVSQSPSNKVTEKGKDVELRCDPISGHTALYWYRQSLGQGLEFLIYFQGNSAPDKSGLPSDRFSAERTGGSVSTLTIQRTQQEDSAVYLCATLEAGYQETQYFGPGTRLLVL.

The V call is TRBV29-1, the J call TRBJ1-5; no definite D call. With 3 bases removed from V and 2 bases from J, the gap between germline ends came to 11 bases. The CDR3 loop spans 14 amino acids. CDR1 is SQVTM, CDR2 ANQGSEA, per germline. The CDR3 reads CSVDEGLGNQPQHF. CDR3 nucleotide sequence: TGCAGCGTTGATGAAGGGCTTGGCAATCAGCCCCAGCATTTT.

Note on this clonotype: This may come from a read error, since a much larger clone is one base off. The chain is built from TRBV6-2 or TRBV6-3 and TRBJ2-7; D is possibly TRBD1 (6 bases). Trimming removed 5 bases from V and 3 bases from J, with 11 bases in between. The V gene's germline CDR1 is MNHEY and CDR2 SVGEGT. The CDR3 runs 13 residues. CDR3 nucleotide sequence: TGTGCCAGCAGTCACAGGGACCTCTACGAGCAGTACTTC. It specifies CASSHRDLYEQYF.

This clonotype was found many times. The CDR3 DNA is TGTGCCAGCAGCCGAGGACAGAAGGGGGGCGATGAGCAGTTCTTC. Protein product: CASSRGQKGGDEQFF. The chain joins TRBV12-3 or TRBV12-4 to TRBJ2-1; either TRBD1 or TRBD2 may fit D (6 bases each). Trimming stripped 6 bases from V and 8 bases from J, with 20 bases between. This CDR3 spans 15 amino acids.

This rearrangement joins TRBV6-2 or TRBV6-3 to TRBJ1-5; D gene ambiguous. The CDR3 length is 15 residues. Trimming stripped 4 bases from V and 0 bases from J, with 10 bases between. The germline CDR1 and CDR2 sequences are MNHEY and SVGEGT. CDR3 protein: CASSLGGVSNQPQHF. CDR3 bases: TGTGCCAGCAGTTTGGGCGGCGTTAGCAATCAGCCCCAGCATTTT.

This clonotype was seen repeatedly, ten times or more. The V call is TRBV2, the J call TRBJ2-1; the D gene could be TRBD1 or TRBD2 (5 bases each). V lost 8 bases and J lost 7, with 15 bases in between. There are 13 residues in the CDR3. The germline CDR1 and CDR2 sequences are SNHLY and FYNNEI. The CDR3 nucleotides are TGTGCCAGCGTGGGACCCTGGGGTAATGAGCAGTTCTTC. Translating it yields CASVGPWGNEQFF.

In this sample, this clonotype turned up many times. V is TRBV7-2 and J is TRBJ2-2; weak D call: TRBD2 (7 bases). The V end was cut by 2 bases, the J end by 1 base, with 11 bases between. Germline V lookup: CDR1 SGHTA, CDR2 FQGNSA. The CDR3 consists of 16 residues. The CDR3 reads CASSLNGGLNTGELFF. In DNA form, the CDR3 reads TGTGCCAGCAGCTTAAACGGGGGGCTGAACACCGGGGAGCTGTTTTTT.

This clonotype was recorded many times. The V and J genes are TRBV12-3 or TRBV12-4 and TRBJ2-5, with unresolved D. Trimming removed 7 bases from V and 5 bases from J, with 8 bases in between. The CDR3 has 11 amino acids. Here the CDR3 reads CASTPSETQYF. For the CDR3, the DNA is TGTGCCAGCACTCCCTCGGAGACCCAGTACTTC.

This chain's CDR3 is CASSFGGTRTDTQYF. The CDR3 region has the DNA TGTGCCAGCAGCTTCGGAGGGACTCGCACAGATACGCAGTATTTT. The chain joins TRBV5-6 to TRBJ2-3; possibly TRBD2 for D (6 bases). This CDR3 has 15 residues. V dropped 2 bases and J dropped 1 base, with 11 bases sitting between them. CDR1 is SGHDT, CDR2 YYEEEE, per germline.

This chain connects TRBV7-8 to TRBJ2-1; D possibly corresponds to TRBD2 (6 bases). V was shortened by 0 bases and J by 2 bases, with 17 bases between the two germline ends. The germline V gene encodes CDR1 SGHVS and CDR2 FQNEAQ. This CDR3 has 18 amino acids. CDR3 nucleotides: TGTGCCAGCAGCTTAGCGGGGCCCGGAGGGGTTGCCTACAATGAGCAGTTCTTC. It translates to CASSLAGPGGVAYNEQFF.

This clonotype is labeled as medium-sized. The chain joins TRBV6-2 or TRBV6-3 to TRBJ2-1; 7 nucleotides line up with TRBD2. The germline gives CDR1 MNHEY, CDR2 SVGEGT. The CDR3 has 15 amino acids. V was pared by 6 bases and J by 9 bases, with 14 bases of the junction left unmatched. The CDR3 sequence is CASRGALSGMSEQFF. Here the CDR3 DNA reads TGTGCCAGCAGAGGGGCACTAAGCGGGATGAGTGAGCAGTTCTTC.

The sample holds a few counts of this clonotype. The chain carries TRBV5-1 and TRBJ2-2; the D is unclear. In germline, CDR1 is SGHRS, CDR2 YFSETQ. The V gene lost 0 bases and the J gene lost 6 bases, with 9 bases spanning the gap. CDR3 length: 14 amino acids. DNA for the CDR3: TGCGCCAGCAGCTTGGCCAACCCCCCCGGGGAGCTGTTTTTT. Translation: CASSLANPPGELFF.

This clonotype was recorded a few times. The genes are TRBV3-1 and TRBJ1-3; the D gene is possibly TRBD1 (5 bases). Germline V gives CDR1 LGHDT, CDR2 YNNKEL (reference sequence). The V gene lost 4 bases and the J gene lost 0 bases, with 10 bases spanning the gap. The CDR3 totals 15 residues. The CDR3: CASSLGLASGNTIYF. The CDR3 DNA reads as TGTGCCAGCAGCCTGGGGCTGGCCTCTGGAAACACCATATATTTT. Combining the CDR3 with reference TRBV3-1 and TRBJ1-3 gives the whole variable domain DTAVSQTPKYLVTQMGNDKSIKCEQNLGHDTMYWYKQDSKKFLKIMFSYNNKELIINETVPNRFSPKSPDKAHLNLHINSLELGDSAVYFCASSLGLASGNTIYFGEGSWLTVV.

There are a few counts of this clonotype. The chain employs TRBV10-3 and TRBJ2-1; 13 bases align to TRBD2. J lost 8 bases, V lost 8 bases, and 3 bases had no gene match. The germline V gene has CDR1 ENHRY and CDR2 SYGVKD. The CDR3 runs 13 residues. CDR3 sequence reads: CAIGLAGEDEQFF. DNA for the CDR3: TGTGCCATCGGACTAGCGGGAGAGGATGAGCAGTTCTTC.

The table lists this clonotype with a few counts. This chain joins TRBV19 and TRBJ2-3; TRBD2 matches 13 bases. The CDR3 runs 15 residues. V shed 7 bases, J shed 6 bases, and the junction held 7 bases outside the gene matches. From germline, CDR1 is LNHDA and CDR2 SQIVND (reference sequence). The CDR3 DNA follows: TGTGCCAGTACCCGACTAGCGGGAGGTGAGGATACGCAGTATTTT. Its protein product is CASTRLAGGEDTQYF.

This chain connects TRBV7-9 to TRBJ1-5; D is possibly TRBD1 (6 bases). CDR1 SEHNR and CDR2 FQNEAQ come from the germline V gene (reference sequence). Trimming shortened V by 1 base and J by 4 bases, and 14 bases separated the two germline ends. The length of the CDR3 is 16 residues. The CDR3 sequence: CASSLGTEPGNQPQHF. For the CDR3, the DNA is TGTGCCAGCAGCTTAGGGACAGAGCCGGGTAATCAGCCCCAGCATTTT.

Ten or more counts support this clonotype. The V call is TRBV12-3 or TRBV12-4, the J call TRBJ2-5; TRBD2 might be the D (6 bases). V was shortened by 6 bases and J by 5 bases, with 13 bases between the two germline ends. The CDR3 is 13 amino acids. CDR3 nucleotides: TGTGCCAGCAGCCTGACTAGTTCGGAGACCCAGTACTTC. Translation: CASSLTSSETQYF.

This clonotype was seen only a few times. The junction and the germline gene differ at one end; a read error may be behind it. This chain joins TRBV6-5 and TRBJ1-6, with D possibly being TRBD1 (6 bases). The CDR3 totals 15 residues. Germline loops: CDR1 MNHEY, CDR2 SVGAGI. CDR3 residues: CASRLGGHGNSALHF. CDR3 nucleotide sequence: TGTGCCAGCAGATTAGGGGGGCACGGAAATTCAGCCCTCCACTTT.

The chain carries TRBV20-1 and TRBJ2-5, with TRBD2 matching 11 bases. Germline V gene lookup returns CDR1 DFQATT and CDR2 SNEGSKA (reference sequence). This CDR3 spans 16 amino acids. The ends lost 4 bases at V and 1 base at J; junction bases unmatched: 8. The CDR3 DNA is TGCAGTGCTACCGGACTAGCGGGTAGCACCCAAGAGACCCAGTACTTC. This codes for CSATGLAGSTQETQYF.

A few counts support this clonotype. V and J are TRBV20-1 and TRBJ2-5; TRBD2 agrees at 7 bases. Germline CDR1 and CDR2: DFQATT and SNEGSKA (reference sequence). CDR3 length equals 14 residues. Unmatched junction bases numbered 8, after V lost 2 bases and J lost 5 bases. CDR3 region: CSARHSGPGETQYF. The CDR3 nucleotides read TGCAGTGCTAGACATAGCGGGCCTGGGGAGACCCAGTACTTC.

This chain uses TRBV29-1 with TRBJ2-7; a weak D match, TRBD1 (6 bases). V was cut by 7 bases and J by 3 bases, with 22 bases left in between. Germline V gene data show CDR1 as SQVTM and CDR2 as ANQGSEA. The length of the CDR3 is 15 residues. The CDR3 coding sequence is TGCAGCGCCGGAGGAGAAGGACAGTCCTACTACGAGCAGTACTTC. Protein product: CSAGGEGQSYYEQYF.

This clonotype has a handful of counts. The gene calls are TRBV5-6 and TRBJ1-1, with D possibly TRBD1 on 6 matching bases. V shed 1 base and J shed 7 bases, with 14 bases lying between them. The CDR3 contains 14 residues. Germline V gene lookup returns CDR1 SGHDT and CDR2 YYEEEE. This chain's CDR3 is CASSLWGAGGEAFF. The CDR3 DNA is TGTGCCAGCAGCTTGTGGGGGGCTGGCGGTGAAGCTTTCTTT.

This clonotype showed up just a few times. The V call is TRBV7-3, the J call TRBJ2-1, with D perhaps matching TRBD1 or TRBD2 (5 bases each). Germline V gives CDR1 SGHTA, CDR2 FQGTGA. Trimming took off 5 bases at V and 6 bases at J, with 11 bases between the two ends. CDR3 length equals 13 residues. CDR3 DNA: TGTGCCAGCAGCCCCGGGACGTTCAATGAGCAGTTCTTC. Protein sequence: CASSPGTFNEQFF.

In this sample, this clonotype turned up a few times. The CDR3 DNA is TGTGCCTGGAAAGGGCTGGGAAACACCATATATTTT. Its protein is CAWKGLGNTIYF. J is TRBJ1-3 and V is TRBV30; no firm D call. Between the trimmed V and J ends, which lost 4 bases and 4 bases, there was a span of 8 bases. This CDR3 is 12 amino acids long. Germline V CDR1 and CDR2: GTSNPN, SVGIG (reference sequence). Full variable domain (missing parts from reference TRBV30 and TRBJ1-3): SQTIHQWPATLVQPVGSPLSLECTVEGTSNPNLYWYRQAAGRGLQLLFYSVGIGQISSEVPQNLSASRPQDRQFILSSKKLLLSDSGFYLCAWKGLGNTIYFGEGSWLTVV.

In its sample, this clonotype was seen a few times. The chain combines TRBV5-1 with TRBJ2-1; 12 bases agree with TRBD2. The CDR3 spans 15 residues. CDR1 is SGHRS and CDR2 is YFSETQ in the germline V gene. Trimming cost V 1 base and J 7 bases; bases outside gene matches: 3. CDR3 residues: CASSLLLAGGNEQFF. The CDR3 DNA reads as TGCGCCAGCAGCTTGTTACTAGCGGGAGGTAATGAGCAGTTCTTC.

This clonotype was detected a few times. The genes are TRBV5-1 and TRBJ1-1; TRBD1 matches at 9 bases. Unmatched junction bases numbered 5, after V lost 4 bases and J lost 7 bases. The CDR3 contains 13 residues. The germline CDR1 and CDR2 sequences are SGHRS and YFSETQ. CDR3 sequence: CASSRTGVSEAFF. The CDR3 DNA reads TGCGCCAGCAGCCGGACAGGGGTCAGTGAAGCTTTCTTT.

This clonotype occurred many times. The DNA for the CDR3 is TGTGCCAGCAGCTTAGGGGACAGTCTCAATCAGCCCCAGCATTTT. This sequence encodes CASSLGDSLNQPQHF. The chain recombines TRBV7-9 with TRBJ1-5, with 7 bases fitting TRBD1. J gave up 3 bases and V 1 base, and 3 bases lay outside the gene matches. The germline V gene has CDR1 SEHNR and CDR2 FQNEAQ (reference sequence). The CDR3 consists of 15 residues.

The V call is TRBV29-1, the J call TRBJ2-1; possible D gene TRBD1, 5 bases. CDR3 size: 11 residues. V was pared by 4 bases and J by 9 bases, with 10 bases between. Germline values: CDR1 SQVTM, CDR2 ANQGSEA. CDR3: CSVGREGEQFF. CDR3 DNA sequence: TGCAGCGTTGGCAGGGAAGGTGAGCAGTTCTTC.